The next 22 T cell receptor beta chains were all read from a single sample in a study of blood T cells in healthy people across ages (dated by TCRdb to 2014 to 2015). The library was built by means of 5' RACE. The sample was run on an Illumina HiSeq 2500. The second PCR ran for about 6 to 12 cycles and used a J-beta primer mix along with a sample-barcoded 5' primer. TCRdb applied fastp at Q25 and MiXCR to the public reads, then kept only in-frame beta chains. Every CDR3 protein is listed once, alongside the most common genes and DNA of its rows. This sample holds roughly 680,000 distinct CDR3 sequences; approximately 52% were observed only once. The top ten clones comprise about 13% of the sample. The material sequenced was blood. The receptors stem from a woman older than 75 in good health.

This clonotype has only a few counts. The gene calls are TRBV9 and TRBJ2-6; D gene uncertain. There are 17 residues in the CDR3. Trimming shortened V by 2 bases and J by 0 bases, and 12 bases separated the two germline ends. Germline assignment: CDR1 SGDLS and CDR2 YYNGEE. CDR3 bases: TGTGCCAGCAGCGTCCCTCCCAGGAGCTCTGGGGCCAACGTCCTGACTTTC. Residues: CASSVPPRSSGANVLTF.

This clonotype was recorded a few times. CDR3 coding DNA: TGTGCCAGCACTCAAACAGCGATGAATGAGCAGTTCTTC. Its protein is CASTQTAMNEQFF. V is TRBV6-2 or TRBV6-3 and J is TRBJ2-1; no clear D gene. Germline V lookup: CDR1 MNHEY, CDR2 SVGEGT. The V gene lost 7 bases and the J gene lost 7 bases, with 14 bases spanning the gap. This CDR3 is built from 13 residues.

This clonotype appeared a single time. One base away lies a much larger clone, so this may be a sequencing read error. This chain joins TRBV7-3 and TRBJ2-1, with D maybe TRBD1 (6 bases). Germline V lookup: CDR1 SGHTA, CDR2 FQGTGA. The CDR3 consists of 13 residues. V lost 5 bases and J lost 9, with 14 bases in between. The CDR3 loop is CASSVMQGTEQFF. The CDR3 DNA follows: TGTGCCAGCAGCGTAATGCAGGGGACTGAGCAGTTCTTC.

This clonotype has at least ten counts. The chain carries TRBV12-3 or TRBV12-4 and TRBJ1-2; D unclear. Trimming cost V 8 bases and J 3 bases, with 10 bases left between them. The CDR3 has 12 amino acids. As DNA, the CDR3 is TGTGCCAGCTCTACTTCGGACTATGGCTACACCTTC. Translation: CASSTSDYGYTF.

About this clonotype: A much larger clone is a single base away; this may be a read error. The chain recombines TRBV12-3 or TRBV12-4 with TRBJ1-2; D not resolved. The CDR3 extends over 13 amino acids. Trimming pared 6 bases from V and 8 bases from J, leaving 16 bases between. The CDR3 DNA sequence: TGTGCCAGCAGACAAAGCACGGGTGAGGGCTACACCTTC. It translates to CASRQSTGEGYTF.

CDR3 coding DNA: TGCGCCAGCAGCCAAGATCCCCCGGAAGCATCGGATACGCAGTATTTT. This translates into CASSQDPPEASDTQYF. V gene TRBV4-3 combines with J gene TRBJ2-3, with D hard to call. This CDR3 contains 16 residues. Germline V gene data show CDR1 as LGHNA and CDR2 as YSLEER. V was trimmed by 0 bases and J by 6 bases, leaving 16 bases between them.

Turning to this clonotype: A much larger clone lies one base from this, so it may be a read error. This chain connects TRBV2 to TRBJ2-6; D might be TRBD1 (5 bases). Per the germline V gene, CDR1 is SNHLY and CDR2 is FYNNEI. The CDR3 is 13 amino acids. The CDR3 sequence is CASTSSGASVLTF. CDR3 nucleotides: TGTGCCAGCACGAGCTCTGGGGCCAGCGTCCTGACTTTC.

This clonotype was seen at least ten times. The CDR3 region is CSASIRTSGRKEQFF. DNA of the CDR3: TGCAGTGCTAGTATTCGGACTAGCGGACGGAAAGAGCAGTTCTTC. The J gene is TRBJ2-1, the V gene TRBV20-1; 10 nucleotides agree with TRBD2. The length of the CDR3 is 15 residues. CDR1 is DFQATT, CDR2 SNEGSKA, per germline (reference sequence). The V gene end was trimmed by 3 bases and the J gene end by 10 bases; junction bases not matched to a gene: 12.

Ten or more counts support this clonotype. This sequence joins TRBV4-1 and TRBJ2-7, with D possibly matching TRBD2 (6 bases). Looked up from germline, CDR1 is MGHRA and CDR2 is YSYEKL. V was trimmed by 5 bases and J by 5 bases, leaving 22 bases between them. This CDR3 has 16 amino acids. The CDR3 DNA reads TGCGCCAGCAGCTTTCTCGCGGACGGGAGAGGCGACGAGCAGTACTTC. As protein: CASSFLADGRGDEQYF.

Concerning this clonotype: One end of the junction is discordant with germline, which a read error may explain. CDR3 loop: CASSPTASAYNEQFF. CDR3 in DNA: TGTGCTAGCAGCCCGACAGCCTCCGCCTACAATGAGCAGTTCTTC. The V call is TRBV7-7, the J call TRBJ2-1, with a tentative D call TRBD1 (5 bases). Germline loops: CDR1 SSHAT, CDR2 FNYEAQ (reference sequence). The CDR3 spans 15 residues.

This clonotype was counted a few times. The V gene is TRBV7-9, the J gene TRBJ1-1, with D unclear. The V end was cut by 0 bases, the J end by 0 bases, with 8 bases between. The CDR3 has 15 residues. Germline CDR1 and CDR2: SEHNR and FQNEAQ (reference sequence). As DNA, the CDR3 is TGTGCCAGCAGCTTAGCTCCCGTTTTGAACACTGAAGCTTTCTTT. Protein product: CASSLAPVLNTEAFF. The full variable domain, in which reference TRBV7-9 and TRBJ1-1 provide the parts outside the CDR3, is DTGVSQNPRHKITKRGQNVTFRCDPISEHNRLYWYRQTLGQGPEFLTYFQNEAQLEKSRLLSDRFSAERPKGSFSTLEIQRTEQGDSAMYLCASSLAPVLNTEAFFGQGTRLTVV.

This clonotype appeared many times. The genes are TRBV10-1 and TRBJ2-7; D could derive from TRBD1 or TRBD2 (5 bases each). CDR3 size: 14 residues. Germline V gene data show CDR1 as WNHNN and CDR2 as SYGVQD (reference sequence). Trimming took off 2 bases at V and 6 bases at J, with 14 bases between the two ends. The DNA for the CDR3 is TGCGCCAGCAGTGAGCTGGGAACCGGGACCGAGCAGTACTTC. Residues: CASSELGTGTEQYF.

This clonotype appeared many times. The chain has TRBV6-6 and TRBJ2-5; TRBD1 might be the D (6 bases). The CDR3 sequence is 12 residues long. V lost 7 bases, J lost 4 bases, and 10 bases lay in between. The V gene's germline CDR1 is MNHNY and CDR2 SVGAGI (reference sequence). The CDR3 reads CASNRDIETQYF. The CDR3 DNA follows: TGTGCCAGCAACAGGGATATAGAGACCCAGTACTTC.

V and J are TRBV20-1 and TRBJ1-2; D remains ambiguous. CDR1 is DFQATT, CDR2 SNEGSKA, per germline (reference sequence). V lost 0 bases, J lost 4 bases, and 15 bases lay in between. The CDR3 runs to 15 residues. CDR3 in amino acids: CSARDIKGSLYGYTF. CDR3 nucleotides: TGCAGTGCTAGAGATATTAAGGGCAGTCTCTATGGCTACACCTTC.

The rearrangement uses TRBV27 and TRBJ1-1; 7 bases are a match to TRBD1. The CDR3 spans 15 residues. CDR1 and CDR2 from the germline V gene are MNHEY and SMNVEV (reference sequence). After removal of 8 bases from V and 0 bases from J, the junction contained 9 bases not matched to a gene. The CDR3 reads CASGPPGQMNTEAFF. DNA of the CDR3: TGTGCCAGCGGACCTCCGGGACAGATGAACACTGAAGCTTTCTTT.

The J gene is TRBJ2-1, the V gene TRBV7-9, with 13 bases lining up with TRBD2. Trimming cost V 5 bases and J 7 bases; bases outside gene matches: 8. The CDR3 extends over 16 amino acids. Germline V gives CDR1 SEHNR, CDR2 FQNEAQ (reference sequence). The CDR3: CASSELAGGPKNEQFF. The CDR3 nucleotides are TGTGCCAGCAGCGAACTAGCGGGAGGGCCGAAAAATGAGCAGTTCTTC. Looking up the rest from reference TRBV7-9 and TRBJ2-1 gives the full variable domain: DTGVSQNPRHKITKRGQNVTFRCDPISEHNRLYWYRQTLGQGPEFLTYFQNEAQLEKSRLLSDRFSAERPKGSFSTLEIQRTEQGDSAMYLCASSELAGGPKNEQFFGPGTRLTVL.

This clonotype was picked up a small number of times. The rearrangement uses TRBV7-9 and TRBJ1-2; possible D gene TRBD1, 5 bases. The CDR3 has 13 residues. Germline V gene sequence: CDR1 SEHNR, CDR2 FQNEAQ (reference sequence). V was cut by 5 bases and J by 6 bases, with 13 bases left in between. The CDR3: CASSRGGPDGYTF. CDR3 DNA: TGTGCCAGCAGCCGGGGGGGTCCAGATGGCTACACCTTC.

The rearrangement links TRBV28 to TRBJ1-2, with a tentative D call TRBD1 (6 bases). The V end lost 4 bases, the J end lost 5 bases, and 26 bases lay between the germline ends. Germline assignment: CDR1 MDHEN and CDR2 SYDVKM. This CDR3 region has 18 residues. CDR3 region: CASSSLRDTGKNKYGYTF. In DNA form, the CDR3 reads TGTGCCAGCAGTTCCCTCCGGGACACCGGAAAAAACAAATATGGCTACACCTTC.

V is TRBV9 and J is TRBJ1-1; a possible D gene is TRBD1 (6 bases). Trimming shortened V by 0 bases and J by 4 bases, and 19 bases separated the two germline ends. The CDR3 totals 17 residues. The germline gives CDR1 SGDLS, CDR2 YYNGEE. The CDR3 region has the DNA TGTGCCAGCAGCGTAGATACCAGGGTGGGAGGGGGCACTGAAGCTTTCTTT. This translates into CASSVDTRVGGGTEAFF.

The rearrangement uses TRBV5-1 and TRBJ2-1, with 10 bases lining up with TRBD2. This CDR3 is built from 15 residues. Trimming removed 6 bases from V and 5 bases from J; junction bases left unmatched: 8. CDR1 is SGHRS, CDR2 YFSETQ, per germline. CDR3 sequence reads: CASNTGTSDNNEQFF. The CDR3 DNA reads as TGCGCCAGCAACACAGGGACTAGCGATAACAATGAGCAGTTCTTC.

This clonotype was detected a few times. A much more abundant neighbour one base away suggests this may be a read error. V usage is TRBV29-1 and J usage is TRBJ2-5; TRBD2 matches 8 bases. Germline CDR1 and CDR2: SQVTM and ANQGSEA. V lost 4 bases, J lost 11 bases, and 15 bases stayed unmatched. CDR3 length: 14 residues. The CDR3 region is CSVGGLAKVNEQYF. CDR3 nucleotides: TGCAGCGTTGGAGGACTAGCCAAGGTTAATGAGCAGTACTTC. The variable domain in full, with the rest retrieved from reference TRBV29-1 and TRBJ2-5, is SAVISQKPSRDICQRGTSLTIQCQVDSQVTMMFWYRQQPGQSLTLIATANQGSEATYESGFVIDKFPISRPNLTFSTLTVSNMSPEDSSIYLCSVGGLAKVNEQYFGPGTRLLVL.

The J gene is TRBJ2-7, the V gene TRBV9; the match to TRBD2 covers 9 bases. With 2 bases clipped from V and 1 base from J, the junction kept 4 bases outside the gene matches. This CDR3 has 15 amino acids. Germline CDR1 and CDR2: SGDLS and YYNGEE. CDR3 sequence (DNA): TGTGCCAGCAGCGTGTCTAGCGGGGTATCCTACGAGCAGTACTTC. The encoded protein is CASSVSSGVSYEQYF.